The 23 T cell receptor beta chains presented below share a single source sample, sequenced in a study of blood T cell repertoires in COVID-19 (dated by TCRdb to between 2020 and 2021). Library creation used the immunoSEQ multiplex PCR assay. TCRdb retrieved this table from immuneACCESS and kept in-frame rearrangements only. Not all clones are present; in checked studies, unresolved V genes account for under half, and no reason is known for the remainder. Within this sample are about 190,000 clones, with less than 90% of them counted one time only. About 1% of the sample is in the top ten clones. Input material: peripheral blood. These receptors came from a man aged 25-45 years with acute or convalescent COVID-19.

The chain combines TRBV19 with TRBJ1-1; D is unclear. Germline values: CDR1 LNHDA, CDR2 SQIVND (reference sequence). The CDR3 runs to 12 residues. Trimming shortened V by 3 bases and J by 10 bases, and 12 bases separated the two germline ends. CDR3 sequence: CASSIGVTAAFF. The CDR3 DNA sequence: TGTGCCAGTAGTATCGGGGTTACGGCAGCTTTCTTT.

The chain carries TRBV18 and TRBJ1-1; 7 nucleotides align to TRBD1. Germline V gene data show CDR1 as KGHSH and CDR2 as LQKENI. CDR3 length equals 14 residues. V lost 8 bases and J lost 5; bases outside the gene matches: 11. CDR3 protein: CASAAGQAETEAFF. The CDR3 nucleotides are TGTGCCAGCGCCGCCGGACAGGCGGAGACTGAAGCTTTCTTT. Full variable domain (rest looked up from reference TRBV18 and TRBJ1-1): NAGVMQNPRHLVRRRGQEARLRCSPMKGHSHVYWYRQLPEEGLKFMVYLQKENIIDESGMPKERFSAEFPKEGPSILRIQQVVRGDSAAYFCASAAGQAETEAFFGQGTRLTVV.

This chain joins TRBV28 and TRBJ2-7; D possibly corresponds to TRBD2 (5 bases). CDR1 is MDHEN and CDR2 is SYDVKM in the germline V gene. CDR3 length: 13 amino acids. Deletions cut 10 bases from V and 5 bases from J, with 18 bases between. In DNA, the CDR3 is TGTGCCACCAGAGTTGGGAGTCTCGACGAGCAGTACTTC. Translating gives CATRVGSLDEQYF.

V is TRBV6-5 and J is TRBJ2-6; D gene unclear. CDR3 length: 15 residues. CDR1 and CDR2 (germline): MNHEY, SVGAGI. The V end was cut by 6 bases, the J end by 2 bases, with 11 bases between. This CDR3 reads CASRSPEAGANVLTF. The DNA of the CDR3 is TGTGCCAGCAGATCCCCTGAGGCTGGGGCCAACGTCCTGACTTTC.

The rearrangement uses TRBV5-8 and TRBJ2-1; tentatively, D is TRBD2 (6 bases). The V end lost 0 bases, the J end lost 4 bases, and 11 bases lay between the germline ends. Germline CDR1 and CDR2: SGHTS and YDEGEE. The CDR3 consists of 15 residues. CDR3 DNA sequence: TGTGCCAGCAGCTTGGCGGGGGTAGATTACAATGAGCAGTTCTTC. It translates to CASSLAGVDYNEQFF.

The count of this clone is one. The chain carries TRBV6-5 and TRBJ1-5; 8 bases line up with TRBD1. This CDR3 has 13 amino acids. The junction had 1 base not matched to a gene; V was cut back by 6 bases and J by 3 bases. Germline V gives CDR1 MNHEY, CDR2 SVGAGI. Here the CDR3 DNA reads TGTGCCAGCAGGGGACAGGTCAATCAGCCCCAGCATTTT. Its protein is CASRGQVNQPQHF.

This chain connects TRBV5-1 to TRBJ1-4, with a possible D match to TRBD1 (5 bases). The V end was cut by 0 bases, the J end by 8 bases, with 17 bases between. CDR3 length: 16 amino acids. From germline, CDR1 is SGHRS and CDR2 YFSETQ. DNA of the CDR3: TGCGCCAGCAGCTTGGCCATCTTCGGGGCGGGGGAAAAACTGTTTTTT. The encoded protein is CASSLAIFGAGEKLFF. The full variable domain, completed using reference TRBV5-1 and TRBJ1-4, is KAGVTQTPRYLIKTRGQQVTLSCSPISGHRSVSWYQQTPGQGLQFLFEYFSETQRNKGNFPGRFSGRQFSNSRSEMNVSTLELGDSALYLCASSLAIFGAGEKLFFGSGTQLSVL.

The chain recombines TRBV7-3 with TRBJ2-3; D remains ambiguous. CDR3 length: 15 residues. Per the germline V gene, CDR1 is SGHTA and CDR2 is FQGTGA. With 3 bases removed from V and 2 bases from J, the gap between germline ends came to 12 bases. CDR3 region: CASSFRGSATDTQYF. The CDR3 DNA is TGTGCCAGCAGCTTTAGAGGCAGCGCCACAGATACGCAGTATTTT.

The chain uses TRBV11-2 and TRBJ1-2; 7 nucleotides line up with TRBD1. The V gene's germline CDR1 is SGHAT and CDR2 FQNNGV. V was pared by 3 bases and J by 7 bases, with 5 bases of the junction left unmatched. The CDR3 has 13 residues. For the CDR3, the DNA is TGTGCCAGCAGCTTCCCGGACAGGCCTGGCTACACCTTC. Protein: CASSFPDRPGYTF.

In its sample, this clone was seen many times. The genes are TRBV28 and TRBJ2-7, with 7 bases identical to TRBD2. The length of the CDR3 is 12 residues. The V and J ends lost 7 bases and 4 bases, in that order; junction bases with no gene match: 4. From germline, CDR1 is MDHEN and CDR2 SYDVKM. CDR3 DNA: TGTGCCAGCACCGACGGGGGGTACGAGCAGTACTTC. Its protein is CASTDGGYEQYF.

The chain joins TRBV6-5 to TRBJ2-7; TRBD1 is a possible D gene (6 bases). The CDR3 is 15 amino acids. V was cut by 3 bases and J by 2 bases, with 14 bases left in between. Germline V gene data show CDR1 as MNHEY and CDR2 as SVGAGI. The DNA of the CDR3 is TGTGCCAGCAGTTATTCAGGGGAGACCCCCTACGAGCAGTACTTC. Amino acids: CASSYSGETPYEQYF.

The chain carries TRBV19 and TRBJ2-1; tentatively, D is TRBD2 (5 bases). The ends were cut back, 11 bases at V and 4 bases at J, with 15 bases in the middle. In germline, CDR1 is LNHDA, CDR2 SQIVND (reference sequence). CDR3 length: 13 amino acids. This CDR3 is CASNSGFYNEQFF. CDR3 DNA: TGTGCCTCGAATTCGGGGTTTTACAATGAGCAGTTCTTC.

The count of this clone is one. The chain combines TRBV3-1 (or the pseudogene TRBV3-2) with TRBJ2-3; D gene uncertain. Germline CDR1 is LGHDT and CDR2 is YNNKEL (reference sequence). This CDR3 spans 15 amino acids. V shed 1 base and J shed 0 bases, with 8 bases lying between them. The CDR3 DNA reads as TGTGCCAGCAGCCAAGTTTCCACTAGCACAGATACGCAGTATTTT. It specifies CASSQVSTSTDTQYF.

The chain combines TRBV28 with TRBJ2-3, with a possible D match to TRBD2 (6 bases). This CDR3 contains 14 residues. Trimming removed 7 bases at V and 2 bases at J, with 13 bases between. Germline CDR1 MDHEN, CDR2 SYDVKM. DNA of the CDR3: TGTGCCAGCAACCGGGGGTTCCCCACAGATACGCAGTATTTT. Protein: CASNRGFPTDTQYF.

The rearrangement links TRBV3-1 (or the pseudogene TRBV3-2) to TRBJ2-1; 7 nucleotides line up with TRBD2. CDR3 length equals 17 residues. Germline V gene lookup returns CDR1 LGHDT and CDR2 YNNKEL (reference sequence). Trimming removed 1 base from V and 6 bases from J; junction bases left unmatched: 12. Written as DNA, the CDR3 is TGTGCCAGCAGCCAAGTCGGGGGGACCGCGGCCGGCAATGAGCAGTTCTTC. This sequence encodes CASSQVGGTAAGNEQFF.

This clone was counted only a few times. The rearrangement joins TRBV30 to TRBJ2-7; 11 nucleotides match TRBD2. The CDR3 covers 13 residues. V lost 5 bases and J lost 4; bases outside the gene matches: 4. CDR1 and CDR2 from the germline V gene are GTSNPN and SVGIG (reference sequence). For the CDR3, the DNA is TGTGCCTGGTCTAGCGGGAGGAGGTACGAGCAGTACTTC. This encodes CAWSSGRRYEQYF.

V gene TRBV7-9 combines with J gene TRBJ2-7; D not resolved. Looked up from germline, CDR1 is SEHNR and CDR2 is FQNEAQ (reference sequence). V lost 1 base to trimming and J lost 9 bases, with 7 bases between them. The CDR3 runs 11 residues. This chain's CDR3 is CASSLVGGQYF. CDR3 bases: TGTGCCAGCAGCTTAGTTGGCGGGCAGTACTTC.

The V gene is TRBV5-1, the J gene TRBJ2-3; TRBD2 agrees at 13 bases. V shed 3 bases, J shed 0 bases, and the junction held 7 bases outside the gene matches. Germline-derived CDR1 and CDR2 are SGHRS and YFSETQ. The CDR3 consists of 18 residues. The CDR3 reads CASSSGTSGTVSTDTQYF. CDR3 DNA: TGCGCCAGCAGCTCGGGGACTAGCGGGACGGTTAGCACAGATACGCAGTATTTT.

The CDR3: CASRGDLSSSYNSPLHF. The DNA of the CDR3 is TGTGCCAGCAGGGGCGATTTATCGAGTTCCTATAATTCACCCCTCCACTTT. The rearrangement uses TRBV27 and TRBJ1-6; D not resolved. Germline values: CDR1 MNHEY, CDR2 SMNVEV (reference sequence). Trimming shortened V by 6 bases and J by 1 base, and 16 bases separated the two germline ends. This CDR3 has 17 amino acids.

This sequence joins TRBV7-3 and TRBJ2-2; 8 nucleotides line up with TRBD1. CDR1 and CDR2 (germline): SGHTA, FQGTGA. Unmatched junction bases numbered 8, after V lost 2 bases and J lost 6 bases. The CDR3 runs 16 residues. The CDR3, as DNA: TGTGCCAGCAGCTTAGTCCAGGGGGCTGGGGCCGGGGAGCTGTTTTTT. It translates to CASSLVQGAGAGELFF.

The CDR3 bases are TGTGCCAGTAGCCCACCCGGAGGGAGAGGCTACACCTTC. This sequence encodes CASSPPGGRGYTF. V and J are TRBV19 and TRBJ1-2; no clear D. This CDR3 has 13 residues. Germline lookup yields CDR1 LNHDA and CDR2 SQIVND (reference sequence). V was clipped by 6 bases and J by 8 bases, with 16 bases between them.

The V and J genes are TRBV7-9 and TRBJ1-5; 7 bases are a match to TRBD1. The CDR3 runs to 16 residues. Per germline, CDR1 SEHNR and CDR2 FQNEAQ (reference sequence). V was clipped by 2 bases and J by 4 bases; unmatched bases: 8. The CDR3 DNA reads TGTGCCAGCAGCTTACACTCGACAGGGACGAATCAGCCCCAGCATTTT. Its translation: CASSLHSTGTNQPQHF.

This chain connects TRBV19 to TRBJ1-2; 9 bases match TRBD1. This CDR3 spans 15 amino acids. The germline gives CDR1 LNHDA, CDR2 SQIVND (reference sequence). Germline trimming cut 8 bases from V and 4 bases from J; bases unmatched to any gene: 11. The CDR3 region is CASSLTGQGTYGYTF. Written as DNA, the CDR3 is TGTGCCAGTTCCCTGACTGGACAGGGGACCTATGGCTACACCTTC.